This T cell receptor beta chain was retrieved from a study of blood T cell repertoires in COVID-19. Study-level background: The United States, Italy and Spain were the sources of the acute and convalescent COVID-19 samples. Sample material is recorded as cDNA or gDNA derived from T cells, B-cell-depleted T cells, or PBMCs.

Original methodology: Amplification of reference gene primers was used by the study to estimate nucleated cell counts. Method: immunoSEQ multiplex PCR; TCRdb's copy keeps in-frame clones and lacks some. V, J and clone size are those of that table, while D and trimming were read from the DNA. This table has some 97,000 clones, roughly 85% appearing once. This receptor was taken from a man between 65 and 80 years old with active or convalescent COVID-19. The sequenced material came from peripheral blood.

The CDR3 DNA sequence: TGTGCCAGCAGCATGACAGGGGGCAATGAGCAGTTCTTC. This encodes CASSMTGGNEQFF. The chain has TRBV6-4 and TRBJ2-1, with 9 bases identical to TRBD1. The CDR3 loop spans 13 amino acids. The V gene end was trimmed by 6 bases and the J gene end by 6 bases; junction bases not matched to a gene: 3. Germline CDR1 reads MRHNA; CDR2 reads SNTAGT.